The 15 T cell receptor beta chains below come from one sample, sequenced in a study of T cells in Graves' hyperthyroidism and ophthalmopathy. TCR beta CDR3 sequences were amplified from RNA transcripts. Using the HTBI primer set, a first-round RT-PCR was run on the TCR CDR3. Using its own MiXCR run on the multiplex PCR reads, TCRdb lists one record per CDR3 protein. Here the sample spans more than 450,000 distinct CDR3 sequences, around 20% being singletons. Sequenced input: blood. The receptors stem from a man in his forties or fifties with Graves' ophthalmopathy.

A few counts support this clonotype. The chain is built from TRBV11-3 and TRBJ2-2; tentative D call: TRBD2 (6 bases). Germline CDR1 reads SGHNT; CDR2 reads YENEEA. Trimming pared 4 bases from V and 5 bases from J, leaving 11 bases between. The CDR3 spans 14 residues. The DNA for the CDR3 is TGTGCCAGCAGCTCGGGAGTGACAACCGGGGAGCTGTTTTTT. Its translation: CASSSGVTTGELFF.

V is TRBV29-1 and J is TRBJ1-2, with TRBD1 identical over 8 bases. The V segment lost 5 bases and the J segment 4 bases; nucleotides outside the gene matches: 12. Per germline, CDR1 SQVTM and CDR2 ANQGSEA. CDR3 length equals 15 residues. The chain's CDR3 is CSVPSDRGVSYGYTF. CDR3 nucleotides: TGCAGCGTTCCTTCTGACAGGGGAGTTAGCTATGGCTACACCTTC.

A remark on this clonotype: This could be a read error, since a much larger clone is one nucleotide away. The rearrangement uses TRBV6-1 and TRBJ1-1; D might be TRBD1 (5 bases). V was clipped by 5 bases and J by 2 bases, with 18 bases between them. The germline CDR1 and CDR2 sequences are MNHNS and SASEGT. CDR3 size: 16 residues. CDR3 DNA: TGTGCCAGCAGTCTGGGGGTGTGGGCAATTAACACTGAAGCTTTCTTT. It codes for CASSLGVWAINTEAFF.

This clonotype showed up many times. This chain connects TRBV12-3 or TRBV12-4 to TRBJ1-1, with a possible D match to TRBD1 (5 bases). The CDR3 loop spans 15 amino acids. V was pared by 4 bases and J by 0 bases, with 12 bases between. The CDR3 DNA sequence: TGTGCCAGCAGTTGGGGGAGGGGCCTGAACACTGAAGCTTTCTTT. This encodes CASSWGRGLNTEAFF.

Notes on this clonotype: This sequence may be a read error, since a much larger clone differs from it by one base. The rearrangement uses TRBV3-1 and TRBJ2-7; 9 bases are a match to TRBD2. Germline V gene data show CDR1 as LGHDT and CDR2 as YNNKEL (reference sequence). CDR3 size: 14 residues. The CDR3 sequence is CANSQAGGPYEQYF. The CDR3 coding sequence is TGTGCCAACAGCCAAGCGGGAGGCCCTTACGAGCAGTACTTC.

This clonotype has only a few counts. The V gene is TRBV7-9, the J gene TRBJ1-1, with D perhaps matching TRBD1 (5 bases). CDR1 is SEHNR, CDR2 FQNEAQ, per germline (reference sequence). Trimming removed 6 bases at V and 0 bases at J, with 11 bases between. The CDR3 consists of 14 residues. The CDR3: CASSIRTMNTEAFF. CDR3 nucleotides: TGTGCCAGCAGTATCAGGACAATGAACACTGAAGCTTTCTTT.

At least ten counts were recorded for this clonotype. The chain employs TRBV12-3 or TRBV12-4 and TRBJ1-1; D may be TRBD1 (5 bases). The germline V and J ends were trimmed by 7 bases and 5 bases, with 14 bases remaining between them. The CDR3 length is 13 residues. The CDR3 sequence: CASNGTPGTEAFF. As DNA, the CDR3 is TGTGCCAGCAACGGGACCCCTGGGACTGAAGCTTTCTTT.

This rearrangement joins TRBV2 to TRBJ1-5; a weak D match, TRBD1 (5 bases). This CDR3 has 15 residues. V lost 5 bases and J lost 0, with 11 bases in between. Germline lookup yields CDR1 SNHLY and CDR2 FYNNEI. CDR3 nucleotide sequence: TGTGCCAGCAGTAGGGACGGGGGTAGCAATCAGCCCCAGCATTTT. Its translation is CASSRDGGSNQPQHF. Combining the CDR3 with reference TRBV2 and TRBJ1-5 gives the whole variable domain EPEVTQTPSHQVTQMGQEVILRCVPISNHLYFYWYRQILGQKVEFLVSFYNNEISEKSEIFDDQFSVERPDGSNFTLKIRSTKLEDSAMYFCASSRDGGSNQPQHFGDGTRLSIL.

There are many counts of this clonotype. V gene TRBV12-3 or TRBV12-4 combines with J gene TRBJ1-1; D is unclear. Trimming cost V 5 bases and J 6 bases, with 16 bases left between them. The CDR3 spans 14 residues. CDR3 sequence (DNA): TGTGCCAGCAGTCCCTATGATGGTCGGGCTGAAGCTTTCTTT. Protein: CASSPYDGRAEAFF.

In this sample, this clonotype turned up a few times. This chain links TRBV12-3 or TRBV12-4 with TRBJ2-7; 14 nucleotides line up with TRBD2. The V segment lost 5 bases and the J segment 4 bases; nucleotides outside the gene matches: 16. The CDR3 runs to 19 residues. The CDR3 DNA reads TGTGCCAGCAGTCCACCCGCCGGACTAGCGGGAGGTGTGAGTTACGAGCAGTACTTC. Protein product: CASSPPAGLAGGVSYEQYF.

Comment on this clonotype: One junction end does not reproduce the germline sequence, and a read error may be involved. The chain uses TRBV12-3 or TRBV12-4 and TRBJ2-7, with D perhaps matching TRBD1 or TRBD2 (7 bases each). CDR3 length: 13 residues. CDR3 nucleotide sequence: TGTGCCGGCAGTTCAGGGGGGGGGAGTCAGGAGTACTTC. Protein: CAGSSGGGSQEYF.

This clonotype appeared many times. This chain connects TRBV9 to TRBJ2-1; D unclear. The germline V and J ends were trimmed by 3 bases and 5 bases, with 18 bases remaining between them. The CDR3 loop spans 16 amino acids. CDR1 is SGDLS, CDR2 YYNGEE, per germline. The CDR3 coding sequence is TGTGCCAGCAGCGCTAAATCTATGGTAGCCCACAATGAGCAGTTCTTC. Translated: CASSAKSMVAHNEQFF. The full variable domain, with the rest looked up from reference TRBV9 and TRBJ2-1, is DSGVTQTPKHLITATGQRVTLRCSPRSGDLSVYWYQQSLDQGLQFLIQYYNGEERAKGNILERFSAQQFPDLHSELNLSSLELGDSALYFCASSAKSMVAHNEQFFGPGTRLTVL.

This clonotype was seen a handful of times. The chain carries TRBV29-1 and TRBJ1-2; possible D gene TRBD1, 5 bases. V gave up 2 bases and J gave up 3 bases, with 19 bases separating them. Per the germline V gene, CDR1 is SQVTM and CDR2 is ANQGSEA. The length of the CDR3 is 16 residues. CDR3 bases: TGCAGCGTTGAACTGGCGTCCGGGGGGTTGGACTATGGCTACACCTTC. Translating gives CSVELASGGLDYGYTF.

This clonotype was recorded a few times. CDR3 sequence: CASSLGGLGVETQYF. CDR3 DNA: TGCGCCAGCAGCTTGGGCGGACTAGGAGTAGAGACCCAGTACTTC. V usage is TRBV5-1 and J usage is TRBJ2-5; the match to TRBD2 covers 7 bases. With 0 bases clipped from V and 4 bases from J, the junction kept 6 bases outside the gene matches. The CDR3 totals 15 residues. In germline, CDR1 is SGHRS, CDR2 YFSETQ. Combining the CDR3 with reference TRBV5-1 and TRBJ2-5 gives the whole variable domain KAGVTQTPRYLIKTRGQQVTLSCSPISGHRSVSWYQQTPGQGLQFLFEYFSETQRNKGNFPGRFSGRQFSNSRSEMNVSTLELGDSALYLCASSLGGLGVETQYFGPGTRLLVL.

V and J are TRBV6-2 or TRBV6-3 and TRBJ2-7, with 7 bases matching TRBD1. The CDR3 totals 15 residues. Germline CDR1 and CDR2: MNHEY and SVGEGT. Trimming at V came to 6 bases and at J to 3 bases, leaving 11 bases not matched to a gene. CDR3 sequence reads: CASSPPGTVSYEQYF. CDR3 nucleotides: TGTGCCAGCAGCCCCCCGGGGACAGTTAGCTACGAGCAGTACTTC.